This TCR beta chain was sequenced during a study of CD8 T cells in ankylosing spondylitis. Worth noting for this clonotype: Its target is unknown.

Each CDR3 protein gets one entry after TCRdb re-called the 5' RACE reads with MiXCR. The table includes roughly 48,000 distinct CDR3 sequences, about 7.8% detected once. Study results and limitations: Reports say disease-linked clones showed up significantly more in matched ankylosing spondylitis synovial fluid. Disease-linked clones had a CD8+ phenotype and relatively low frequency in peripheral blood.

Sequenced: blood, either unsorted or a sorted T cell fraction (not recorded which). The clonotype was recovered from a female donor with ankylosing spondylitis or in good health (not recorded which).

CDR3 region: CASRRSFTGELFF. The CDR3 DNA sequence: TGTGCCAGCAGGCGGTCCTTCACCGGGGAGCTGTTTTTT. The chain uses TRBV6-2 or TRBV6-3 and TRBJ2-2; no clear D. The CDR3 consists of 13 residues. Germline assignment: CDR1 MNHEY and CDR2 SVGEGT. The V and J ends lost 6 bases and 4 bases respectively, with 9 bases between them.